A single sample gave rise to the 14 T cell receptor beta chains below, sequenced in a study of cytomegalovirus exposure and HLA in healthy donors. Assay: immunoSEQ multiplex PCR; the TCRdb copy retains only in-frame clones and omits some. There are tens of thousands of clones in the sample; roughly nine tenths occur only once, and 15% lies in the top ten. The sample consisted of PBMCs. Every receptor here comes from a young woman in good health and CMV-seronegative.

The V and J genes are TRBV28 and TRBJ1-2; a weak D match, TRBD1 (5 bases). This CDR3 contains 12 residues. The germline V gene encodes CDR1 MDHEN and CDR2 SYDVKM. Trimming stripped 6 bases from V and 5 bases from J, with 10 bases between. The CDR3 DNA is TGTGCCAGCAGCCGACAGAGGTATGGCTACACCTTC. This gives the protein CASSRQRYGYTF.

The CDR3 DNA reads TGTGCCAGCAGCCCCTCAGACAGGGCGATCACTGAAGCTTTCTTT. Its translation: CASSPSDRAITEAFF. This chain joins TRBV28 and TRBJ1-1, with 7 bases that match TRBD1. CDR3 size: 15 residues. The V and J ends lost 6 bases and 4 bases, in that order; junction bases with no gene match: 11. Germline V gives CDR1 MDHEN, CDR2 SYDVKM.

The J gene is TRBJ1-5, the V gene TRBV5-3; no firm D call. TRBV5-3 is recorded as an ORF, its role being uncertain. This CDR3 has 15 amino acids. With 2 bases removed from V and 3 bases from J, the gap between germline ends came to 12 bases. This chain's CDR3 is CARSFQVNSNQPQHF. CDR3 coding DNA: TGTGCCAGAAGCTTTCAGGTGAATTCCAATCAGCCCCAGCATTTT.

This chain joins TRBV6-5 and TRBJ1-5; D unclear. Per germline, CDR1 MNHEY and CDR2 SVGAGI. Trimming pared 5 bases from V and 5 bases from J, leaving 10 bases between. The CDR3 totals 13 residues. DNA of the CDR3: TGTGCCAGCAGTGCGGGTTTCTATCAGCCCCAGCATTTT. Its translation: CASSAGFYQPQHF.

The chain is built from TRBV7-2 and TRBJ2-7, with TRBD2 matching 8 bases. The length of the CDR3 is 14 residues. V was clipped by 3 bases and J by 6 bases; unmatched bases: 7. Germline V gene data show CDR1 as SGHTA and CDR2 as FQGNSA. CDR3 in DNA: TGTGCCAGCAGCTTGGGACACGGGGGGGGCGAGCAGTACTTC. Protein: CASSLGHGGGEQYF.

The genes are TRBV7-9 and TRBJ2-7; D is possibly TRBD2 (6 bases). The CDR3 is 13 residues long. Germline CDR1 reads SEHNR; CDR2 reads FQNEAQ (reference sequence). The V gene lost 5 bases and the J gene lost 7 bases, with 15 bases spanning the gap. CDR3 loop: CASSPGLPREQYF. CDR3 nucleotides: TGTGCCAGCAGCCCAGGACTACCCCGGGAGCAGTACTTC.

The chain combines TRBV6-5 with TRBJ2-7; 9 bases align to TRBD1. This CDR3 has 15 residues. V lost 0 bases to trimming and J lost 6 bases; unmatched junction nucleotides: 6. Germline V CDR1 and CDR2: MNHEY, SVGAGI. CDR3 nucleotide sequence: TGTGCCAGCAGTTACTCGAGACAGGGGGACTTCGAGCAGTACTTC. This codes for CASSYSRQGDFEQYF.

The CDR3 region is CASSLTGDGYEQYF. CDR3 DNA sequence: TGTGCCAGCAGCCTGACAGGGGATGGCTACGAGCAGTACTTC. V and J are TRBV6-6 and TRBJ2-7; TRBD1 agrees at 8 bases. J was trimmed by 3 bases and V by 6 bases; bases with no gene match: 7. This CDR3 is 14 amino acids long. The germline V gene has CDR1 MNHNY and CDR2 SVGAGI (reference sequence).

The rearrangement uses TRBV2 and TRBJ2-7; weak D call: TRBD2 (7 bases). Germline values: CDR1 SNHLY, CDR2 FYNNEI. The CDR3 is made up of 15 amino acids. V was shortened by 4 bases and J by 2 bases, with 15 bases between the two germline ends. The CDR3 is CASSGGGGVAYEQYF. In nucleotides, the CDR3 is TGTGCCAGCAGTGGGGGGGGCGGGGTCGCCTACGAGCAGTACTTC.

This chain links TRBV28 with TRBJ1-4; tentatively, D is TRBD1 (5 bases). Germline assignment: CDR1 MDHEN and CDR2 SYDVKM. Trimming removed 7 bases at V and 5 bases at J, with 11 bases between. The CDR3 consists of 13 residues. CDR3 sequence reads: CASKGRGNEKLFF. For the CDR3, the DNA is TGTGCCAGCAAGGGAAGGGGAAATGAAAAACTGTTTTTT.

The CDR3 protein is CASSLEDRGFSPLHF. CDR3 nucleotides: TGTGCCAGCAGCTTAGAGGACAGGGGGTTTTCACCCCTCCACTTT. This chain connects TRBV7-8 to TRBJ1-6; 10 nucleotides match TRBD1. CDR3 length: 15 amino acids. J was trimmed by 9 bases and V by 1 base; bases with no gene match: 3. Germline-derived CDR1 and CDR2 are SGHVS and FQNEAQ.

The chain links TRBV11-2 to TRBJ2-7; possibly TRBD2 for D (6 bases). With 5 bases removed from V and 3 bases from J, the gap between germline ends came to 14 bases. CDR3 length: 14 amino acids. CDR1 and CDR2 from the germline V gene are SGHAT and FQNNGV. The CDR3 nucleotides read TGTGCCAGCAGCCCGGGACTCGGGAACTACGAGCAGTACTTC. This codes for CASSPGLGNYEQYF. Based on the CDR3 plus reference TRBV11-2 and TRBJ2-7, the full variable domain is EAGVAQSPRYKIIEKRQSVAFWCNPISGHATLYWYQQILGQGPKLLIQFQNNGVVDDSQLPKDRFSAERLKGVDSTLKIQPAKLEDSAVYLCASSPGLGNYEQYFGPGTRLTVT.

This chain uses TRBV6-6 with TRBJ1-1; the D gene is possibly TRBD1 (5 bases). Germline V lookup: CDR1 MNHNY, CDR2 SVGAGI (reference sequence). The CDR3 loop spans 13 amino acids. Trimming took 3 bases from V and 4 from J, leaving 9 bases between them. CDR3 DNA: TGTGCCAGCAGTTATGTGCAGGGCACTGAAGCTTTCTTT. Protein: CASSYVQGTEAFF.

V and J are TRBV18 and TRBJ1-2, with a weak D call TRBD1 (6 bases). The V end was cut by 1 base, the J end by 3 bases, with 12 bases between. The CDR3 loop spans 15 amino acids. Germline V gene data show CDR1 as KGHSH and CDR2 as LQKENI. This CDR3 is CASSPRAGADYGYTF. The CDR3 DNA follows: TGTGCCAGCTCACCACGGGCAGGGGCAGACTATGGCTACACCTTC.